Included here is one TCR beta chain sequence, with context. The sample originates from a study of cytomegalovirus exposure and HLA in healthy donors. CDR3 size: 16 residues. J was trimmed by 2 bases and V by 1 base; bases with no gene match: 2. Germline values: CDR1 SNHLY, CDR2 FYNNEI. The primer mix had 60 Vbeta and 13 Jbeta primers. Produced via immunoSEQ multiplex PCR; TCRdb's table is partial and in-frame only. Counted here are over 200,000 clones, just over 75% occurring once; the ten biggest clones make up 2.5% to 3.5%. The chain recombines TRBV2 with TRBJ2-2; 9 bases map to TRBD2. The receptor's source is a woman aged 60-75 years in good health and CMV-seropositive. Sequenced sample: PBMCs. The chain's CDR3 is CASSEERGANTGELFF. In nucleotides, the CDR3 is TGTGCCAGCAGTGAAGAGCGGGGGGCCAACACCGGGGAGCTGTTTTTT.